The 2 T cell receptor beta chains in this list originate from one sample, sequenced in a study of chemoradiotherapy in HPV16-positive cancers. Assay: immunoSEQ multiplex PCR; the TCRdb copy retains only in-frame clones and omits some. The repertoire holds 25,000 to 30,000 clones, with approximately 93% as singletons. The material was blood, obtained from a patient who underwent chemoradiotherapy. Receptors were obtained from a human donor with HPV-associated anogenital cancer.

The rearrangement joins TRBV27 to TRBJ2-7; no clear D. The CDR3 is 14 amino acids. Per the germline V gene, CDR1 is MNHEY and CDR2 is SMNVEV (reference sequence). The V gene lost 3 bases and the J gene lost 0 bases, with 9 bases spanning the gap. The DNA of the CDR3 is TGTGCCAGCAGTTTCTCAGGAGACTCCTACGAGCAGTACTTC. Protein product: CASSFSGDSYEQYF.

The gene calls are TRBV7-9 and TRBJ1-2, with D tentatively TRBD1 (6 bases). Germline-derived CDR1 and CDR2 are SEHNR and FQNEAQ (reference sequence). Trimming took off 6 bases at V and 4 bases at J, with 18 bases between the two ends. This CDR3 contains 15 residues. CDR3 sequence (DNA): TGTGCCAGCAGACCTCCCCCAGGGGTAGCCTATGGCTACACCTTC. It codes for CASRPPPGVAYGYTF.